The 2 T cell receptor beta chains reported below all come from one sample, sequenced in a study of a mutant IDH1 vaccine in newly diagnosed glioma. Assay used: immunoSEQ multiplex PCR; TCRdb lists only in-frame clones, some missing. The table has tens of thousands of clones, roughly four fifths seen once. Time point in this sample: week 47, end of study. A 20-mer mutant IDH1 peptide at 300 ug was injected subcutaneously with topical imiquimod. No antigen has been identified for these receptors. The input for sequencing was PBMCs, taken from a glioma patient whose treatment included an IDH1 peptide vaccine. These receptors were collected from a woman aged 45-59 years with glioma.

Written as DNA, the CDR3 is TGTGCCACCAGCCAGAGGGTCTCTGGGGCCAACGTCCTGACTTTC. It translates to CATSQRVSGANVLTF. V usage is TRBV15 and J usage is TRBJ2-6; possibly TRBD2 for D (5 bases). Germline CDR1 is LNHNV and CDR2 is YYDKDF (reference sequence). Between the trimmed V and J ends, which lost 5 bases and 0 bases, there was a span of 8 bases. The CDR3 has 15 amino acids.

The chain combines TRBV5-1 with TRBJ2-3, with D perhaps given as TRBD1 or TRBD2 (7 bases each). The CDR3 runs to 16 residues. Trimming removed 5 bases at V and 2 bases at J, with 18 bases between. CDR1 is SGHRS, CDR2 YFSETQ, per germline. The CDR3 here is CASRPQGGVATDTQYF. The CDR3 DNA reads TGCGCCAGCAGACCCCAGGGGGGGGTGGCCACAGATACGCAGTATTTT.